This record covers a single T cell receptor (beta chain). The data belong to a study of CD8 T cells in Susac syndrome. Random hexamers served to reverse transcribe roughly 0.5 to 1 ug RNA. Amplification of TCR beta CDR3 used immunoSEQ multiplex PCR across 54 Vbeta and 13 Jbeta. TCRdb used MiXCR to reprocess the immunoSEQ multiplex PCR reads, holding one entry per CDR3 protein. The data hold roughly 110,000 distinct CDR3 sequences, with less than 95% observed a single time. The germline V gene encodes CDR1 LNHNV and CDR2 YYDKDF (reference sequence). The CDR3 is made up of 15 amino acids. V was clipped by 5 bases and J by 12 bases; unmatched bases: 13.

The chain links TRBV15 to TRBJ1-6, with 7 bases identical to TRBD1. The specimen sequenced was CD8+ T cells from PBMCs. The receptor was isolated from a human donor with Susac syndrome. CDR3 loop: CATSHERDSDLPLHF. The CDR3 DNA reads as TGTGCCACCAGCCACGAGAGGGACAGCGACCTACCCCTCCACTTT.